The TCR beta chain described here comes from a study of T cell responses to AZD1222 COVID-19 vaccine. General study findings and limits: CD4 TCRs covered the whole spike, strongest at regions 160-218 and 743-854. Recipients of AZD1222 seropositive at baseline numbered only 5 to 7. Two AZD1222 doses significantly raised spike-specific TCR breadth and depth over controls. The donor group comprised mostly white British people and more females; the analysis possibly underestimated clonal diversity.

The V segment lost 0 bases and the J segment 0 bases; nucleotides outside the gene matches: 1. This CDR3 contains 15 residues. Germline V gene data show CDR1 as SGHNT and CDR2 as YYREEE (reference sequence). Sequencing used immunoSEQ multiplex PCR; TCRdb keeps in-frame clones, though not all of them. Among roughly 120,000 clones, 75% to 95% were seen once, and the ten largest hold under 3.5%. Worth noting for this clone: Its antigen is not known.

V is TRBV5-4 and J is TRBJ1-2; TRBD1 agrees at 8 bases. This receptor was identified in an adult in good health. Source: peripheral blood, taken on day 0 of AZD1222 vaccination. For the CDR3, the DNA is TGTGCCAGCAGCTTGGGGGACAGGACTAACTATGGCTACACCTTC. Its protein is CASSLGDRTNYGYTF.